The rows below give T cell receptor beta chains drawn from one sample of a study of cytotoxic CD8 clonotypes in ibrutinib-treated CLL. Sequenced by immunoSEQ multiplex PCR; TCRdb stores in-frame clones only, minus some. The sample includes roughly 53,000 clones, 50% to 70% of them seen just once. The starting material was PBMCs, obtained at disease progression, from a patient treated with ibrutinib. These receptors were collected from a human donor with chronic lymphocytic leukemia. Both conserved end residues are part of each CDR3. The order of the fields is D gene, J gene, clone size, V gene, CDR3 DNA, CDR3 protein. D genes are given only for firm matches. Not all rows give a size; the values are once, few, many and, for expanded clones, a class.

- | TRBJ2-7 | - | TRBV5-8 | TGTGCCAGCAGCCTCAAGGGGCAGGGATACTACGAGCAGTACTTC | CASSLKGQGYYEQYF
- | TRBJ2-1 | - | TRBV20-1 | TGCAGTGCTAGAGCACTGAATGAGCAGTTCTTC | CSARALNEQFF
- | TRBJ2-5 | few | TRBV5-5 | TGTGCCAGCAGCTTGGCTGGGACCCAGTACTTC | CASSLAGTQYF
- | TRBJ2-3 | - | TRBV7-3 | TGTGCCAGCAGCCCCTCCGCAGGGTTTGATACGCAGTATTTT | CASSPSAGFDTQYF
- | TRBJ1-2 | few | TRBV7-2 | TGTGCCAGCAGCCGCACGCGGACAACTCAATATGGCTACACCTTC | CASSRTRTTQYGYTF
- | TRBJ2-3 | - | TRBV7-6 | TGTGCCAGCAGCCCTCACACAGATACGCAGTATTTT | CASSPHTDTQYF
- | TRBJ2-1 | - | TRBV27 | TGTGCCAGCAGTTTACAAGCTGGTTACAATGAGCAGTTCTTC | CASSLQAGYNEQFF
- | TRBJ1-4 | - | TRBV7-2 | TGTGCCAGCAGCTTAGGCGGGCCTAAGGAACTGTTTTTT | CASSLGGPKELFF
- | TRBJ1-2 | few | TRBV19 | TGTGCCAGTAGTTCGGCCAGTAGCGAAGGAGGCTACACCTTC | CASSSASSEGGYTF
- | TRBJ1-6 | - | TRBV14 | TGTGCCAGCAGCATCCGGGACCGGTATGTTCCCCTCCACTTT | CASSIRDRYVPLHF
TRBD1 | TRBJ1-2 | - | TRBV5-8 | TGTGCCAGCAGGACCCCGGGACAGGGCGACTATGGCTACACCTTC | CASRTPGQGDYGYTF
- | TRBJ1-4 | few | TRBV6-1 | TGTGCCAGCAGTGAAGGGGTTTCGGCTAATGAAAAACTGTTTTTT | CASSEGVSANEKLFF
- | TRBJ1-6 | - | TRBV6-1 | TGTGCCAGCAGTGAAGCCGTATTAGCGCCAGGGTTGAATTTTTCACCCCTCCACTTT | CASSEAVLAPGLNFSPLHF
TRBD2 | TRBJ2-3 | - | TRBV19 | TGTGCCAGTAGTATCGGGACTAGCGGGGGGCTGAGCTCTAGCACAGATACGCAGTATTTT | CASSIGTSGGLSSSTDTQYF